This entry is about one T cell receptor (beta chain). Repertoires were generated with immunoSEQ multiplex PCR, while TCRdb's copy carries only in-frame clones and drops some. The sample carries around 130,000 clones, around 86% recorded once. The data originate from a study of blood T cell repertoires in COVID-19. Trimming took off 6 bases at V and 5 bases at J, with 16 bases between the two ends. The CDR3 length is 14 residues. The germline CDR1 and CDR2 sequences are MNHEY and SVGAGI. The sample consisted of peripheral blood. The chain is built from TRBV6-5 and TRBJ2-5, with D perhaps TRBD1 (6 bases). The sequence derives from a woman aged 45-60 years who had recovered from COVID-19. Here the CDR3 reads CASSPSGRGETQYF. The DNA for the CDR3 is TGTGCCAGCAGCCCCAGCGGAAGGGGGGAGACCCAGTACTTC.